The 18 T cell receptor beta chains below come from one sample, sequenced in a study of T cells after yellow fever vaccination. One entry per CDR3 protein, called by TCRdb with MiXCR from the 5' RACE reads. The table shows tens of thousands of distinct CDR3 sequences, with 6.5% to 8.5% occurring only once. Sequences were derived from CD8+ T cells not binding an NS4B(214-222) dextramer, sorted from PBMCs, sampled roughly 46 days after the first yellow fever vaccination. These receptors were taken from a man younger than 30 who received the YFV17D yellow fever vaccine.

This clonotype was found many times. This rearrangement joins TRBV6-5 to TRBJ2-1; 11 nucleotides line up with TRBD1. The CDR3 sequence is 17 residues long. After removal of 2 bases from V and 7 bases from J, the junction contained 10 bases not matched to a gene. The germline V gene encodes CDR1 MNHEY and CDR2 SVGAGI. The CDR3 DNA reads as TGTGCCAGCAGTTACCACGCAGGGACAGGGGGTAAGAATGAGCAGTTCTTC. Protein sequence: CASSYHAGTGGKNEQFF.

This clonotype was counted ten times or more. The chain links TRBV7-3 to TRBJ2-2, with 9 bases lining up with TRBD2. V lost 5 bases and J lost 7; bases outside the gene matches: 11. The CDR3 extends over 16 amino acids. The germline gives CDR1 SGHTA, CDR2 FQGTGA. Here the CDR3 DNA reads TGTGCCAGCAGCCCCGGACTAGCGACCTTGGGCGGGGAGCTGTTTTTT. Protein sequence: CASSPGLATLGGELFF.

There are many counts of this clonotype. The rearrangement joins TRBV6-1 to TRBJ2-3; D unresolved. This CDR3 contains 13 residues. Per the germline V gene, CDR1 is MNHNS and CDR2 is SASEGT. V lost 4 bases and J lost 4, with 9 bases in between. The CDR3 DNA is TGTGCCAGCAGTGCCTCTAGGGCAGATACGCAGTATTTT. Residues: CASSASRADTQYF.

The table lists this clonotype with a few counts. The V call is TRBV7-9, the J call TRBJ1-6, with 7 bases fitting TRBD1. The V gene's germline CDR1 is SEHNR and CDR2 FQNEAQ (reference sequence). This CDR3 has 15 amino acids. J was trimmed by 9 bases and V by 4 bases; bases with no gene match: 9. The chain's CDR3 is CASSSLTGVGSPLHF. The CDR3 region has the DNA TGTGCCAGCAGCTCGTTAACAGGGGTTGGTTCACCCCTCCACTTT.

V and J are TRBV9 and TRBJ2-3, with D possibly matching TRBD2 (6 bases). The CDR3 has 17 amino acids. Per germline, CDR1 SGDLS and CDR2 YYNGEE. The ends were cut back, 3 bases at V and 8 bases at J, with 25 bases in the middle. CDR3 protein: CASSASPGGAALGTQYF. CDR3 coding DNA: TGTGCCAGCAGCGCTTCCCCAGGAGGGGCGGCTCTGGGTACGCAGTATTTT.

At least ten counts were recorded for this clonotype. This rearrangement joins TRBV7-2 to TRBJ1-3; D might be TRBD1 (5 bases). Per the germline V gene, CDR1 is SGHTA and CDR2 is FQGNSA. The CDR3 is 15 amino acids. Trimming removed 8 bases at V and 4 bases at J, with 18 bases between. CDR3 sequence reads: CASCPPGASGNTIYF. In DNA, the CDR3 is TGTGCCAGCTGCCCCCCCGGGGCAAGCGGAAACACCATATATTTT.

The rearrangement links TRBV6-5 to TRBJ1-5; D is unresolved. Germline V lookup: CDR1 MNHEY, CDR2 SVGAGI. The CDR3 totals 13 residues. V gave up 4 bases and J gave up 4 bases, with 8 bases separating them. The CDR3 region has the DNA TGTGCCAGCAGTTTGGCTGGGAATCAGCCCCAGCATTTT. It is translated as CASSLAGNQPQHF.

As DNA, the CDR3 is TGTGCCAGCAGCTCCGGTTGGACTGAAGCTTTCTTT. Translated, it gives CASSSGWTEAFF. The chain carries TRBV5-5 and TRBJ1-1; D uncertain. Trimming took off 3 bases at V and 5 bases at J, with 8 bases between the two ends. This CDR3 region has 12 residues. In germline, CDR1 is SGHKS, CDR2 YYEKEE (reference sequence).

This clonotype was seen many times. The chain has TRBV20-1 and TRBJ1-5, with TRBD1 as a possible D gene (5 bases). V dropped 1 base and J dropped 7 bases, with 20 bases sitting between them. The CDR3 covers 16 residues. The germline CDR1 and CDR2 sequences are DFQATT and SNEGSKA (reference sequence). The CDR3 is CSARGQVGGSGQPQHF. DNA of the CDR3: TGCAGTGCTAGAGGACAAGTTGGGGGGTCGGGACAGCCCCAGCATTTT.

The chain has TRBV4-1 and TRBJ2-7; D gene unclear. CDR3 length equals 15 residues. Germline lookup yields CDR1 MGHRA and CDR2 YSYEKL. Trimming removed 0 bases from V and 0 bases from J, with 9 bases in between. Here the CDR3 DNA reads TGCGCCAGCAGCCAAGAGACCCTTTCCTCCTACGAGCAGTACTTC. This sequence encodes CASSQETLSSYEQYF.

This clonotype has just a few counts. The rearrangement links TRBV20-1 to TRBJ1-1; D is undetermined. The length of the CDR3 is 13 residues. Germline V gene data show CDR1 as DFQATT and CDR2 as SNEGSKA (reference sequence). V was pared by 3 bases and J by 1 base, with 9 bases between. CDR3 in amino acids: CSARPARNTEAFF. In nucleotides, the CDR3 is TGCAGTGCTAGGCCTGCCAGGAACACTGAAGCTTTCTTT.

This clonotype was recorded many times. The gene calls are TRBV10-3 and TRBJ2-7, with 11 bases that match TRBD1. CDR1 is ENHRY and CDR2 is SYGVKD in the germline V gene. This CDR3 has 15 amino acids. V gave up 0 bases and J gave up 3 bases; unmatched junction bases: 1. In DNA, the CDR3 is TGTGCCATCAGTGAGTCTGGGACAGGGGGCTACGAGCAGTACTTC. Translation: CAISESGTGGYEQYF.

This clonotype was observed a handful of times. The rearrangement joins TRBV5-5 to TRBJ2-1; D remains unclear. The V end lost 1 base, the J end lost 6 bases, and 8 bases lay between the germline ends. CDR1 and CDR2 from the germline V gene are SGHKS and YYEKEE (reference sequence). CDR3 length: 13 amino acids. Here the CDR3 DNA reads TGTGCCAGCAGCTTGCGGTGGGGCAATGAGCAGTTCTTC. It specifies CASSLRWGNEQFF.

This clonotype was detected many times. The CDR3 DNA sequence: TGTGCCAGCAGCTTATTGCGGGATGTGGGCGGGGAGCTGTTTTTT. It yields the protein CASSLLRDVGGELFF. V and J are TRBV7-2 and TRBJ2-2; D may be TRBD2 (6 bases). The germline V and J ends were trimmed by 2 bases and 7 bases, with 14 bases remaining between them. CDR1 SGHTA and CDR2 FQGNSA come from the germline V gene. The CDR3 covers 15 residues. Combining the CDR3 with reference TRBV7-2 and TRBJ2-2 gives the whole variable domain GAGVSQSPSNKVTEKGKDVELRCDPISGHTALYWYRQSLGQGLEFLIYFQGNSAPDKSGLPSDRFSAERTGGSVSTLTIQRTQQEDSAVYLCASSLLRDVGGELFFGEGSRLTVL.

This clonotype was picked up many times. The rearrangement uses TRBV12-3 or TRBV12-4 and TRBJ2-5, with a weak D call TRBD1 (5 bases). The CDR3 has 13 residues. Trimming cost V 3 bases and J 3 bases, with 8 bases left between them. CDR3 sequence reads: CASSFDSEETQYF. The CDR3 DNA follows: TGTGCCAGCAGTTTTGACAGCGAAGAGACCCAGTACTTC.

By share of the sample, this clonotype is medium-sized. The chain uses TRBV7-9 and TRBJ2-4; no clear D gene. The ends were cut back, 7 bases at V and 0 bases at J, with 16 bases in the middle. The CDR3 sequence is 16 residues long. Germline V gene sequence: CDR1 SEHNR, CDR2 FQNEAQ (reference sequence). CDR3 coding DNA: TGTGCCAGCACCCCTCCAGAGGAACTAGCCAAAAACATTCAGTACTTC. Its translation is CASTPPEELAKNIQYF.

This clonotype occurred a few times. The chain uses TRBV12-5 and TRBJ2-5; TRBD2 matches 14 bases. V was pared by 4 bases and J by 4 bases, with 5 bases of the junction left unmatched. The CDR3 extends over 16 amino acids. Germline CDR1 LGHNT, CDR2 FRNRAP. The CDR3 sequence: CASGSSGLAGGETQYF. CDR3 in DNA: TGTGCTAGTGGTTCTTCAGGACTAGCGGGGGGAGAGACCCAGTACTTC. Using reference TRBV12-5 and TRBJ2-5 for the parts outside the CDR3, the full variable domain is DARVTQTPRHKVTEMGQEVTMRCQPILGHNTVFWYRQTMMQGLELLAYFRNRAPLDDSGMPKDRFSAEMPDATLATLKIQPSEPRDSAVYFCASGSSGLAGGETQYFGPGTRLLVL.

This clonotype was seen more than once but under ten times. This rearrangement joins TRBV9 to TRBJ1-6, with D unresolved. Trimming stripped 6 bases from V and 0 bases from J, with 10 bases between. CDR1 and CDR2 (germline): SGDLS, YYNGEE. The CDR3 loop spans 15 amino acids. This CDR3 is CASTLDTSYNSPLHF. CDR3 DNA sequence: TGTGCCAGCACCTTGGATACCTCCTATAATTCACCCCTCCACTTT.